Listed below are T cell receptor beta chains from one sample, sequenced in a study of blood T cell repertoires in COVID-19. Here immunoSEQ multiplex PCR was the method, and the copy in TCRdb shows in-frame clones only, minus some. The table lists 45,000 to 60,000 clones, roughly four fifths of them singletons. Source material: peripheral blood. These TCRs come from a woman of 80 years or more with acute or convalescent COVID-19. Each CDR3 is given without its conserved first and last residue. Fields, in order: V gene, J gene, D gene, CDR3 protein. A D gene is named only where the DNA matches it firmly.

v_gene: TRBV7-2; j_gene: TRBJ1-1; d_gene: .; CDR3aa: ASSPRSGLEAF
v_gene: TRBV6-5; j_gene: TRBJ2-5; d_gene: .; CDR3aa: ASSYRGAGETQY
v_gene: TRBV2; j_gene: TRBJ2-3; d_gene: TRBD2; CDR3aa: ASKTSENTDTQY
v_gene: TRBV10-3; j_gene: TRBJ1-1; d_gene: .; CDR3aa: AISDSLVAEAF
v_gene: TRBV4-2; j_gene: TRBJ1-2; d_gene: TRBD1; CDR3aa: ASSQGGGTGRGYT
v_gene: TRBV19; j_gene: TRBJ2-1; d_gene: TRBD2; CDR3aa: ASSRALAGVGNEQF
v_gene: TRBV5-5; j_gene: TRBJ1-3; d_gene: .; CDR3aa: ASLDRTSGNTIY
v_gene: TRBV7-2; j_gene: TRBJ2-7; d_gene: TRBD2; CDR3aa: ASSSGLGYYEQY
v_gene: TRBV29-1; j_gene: TRBJ2-7; d_gene: .; CDR3aa: SVGAGMTYEQY
v_gene: TRBV5-1; j_gene: TRBJ1-1; d_gene: .; CDR3aa: ASSLIQVGTEAF
v_gene: TRBV7-8; j_gene: TRBJ2-2; d_gene: .; CDR3aa: ASSSPTMWERSTGELF
v_gene: TRBV5-1; j_gene: TRBJ2-1; d_gene: .; CDR3aa: ASSSLSEPYNEQF
v_gene: TRBV5-8; j_gene: TRBJ2-5; d_gene: .; CDR3aa: ASSPGFQY
v_gene: TRBV11-2; j_gene: TRBJ2-7; d_gene: TRBD1; CDR3aa: ASSSIRTGTTYEQY
v_gene: TRBV11-1; j_gene: TRBJ1-6; d_gene: .; CDR3aa: ASSFIQGVNSPLH
v_gene: TRBV19; j_gene: TRBJ1-5; d_gene: .; CDR3aa: ASSPQGLSNQPQH
v_gene: TRBV29-1; j_gene: TRBJ2-7; d_gene: TRBD2; CDR3aa: SVGGAYEQY
v_gene: TRBV10-2; j_gene: TRBJ1-1; d_gene: .; CDR3aa: ATVRENTEAF
v_gene: TRBV11-3; j_gene: TRBJ2-2; d_gene: TRBD2; CDR3aa: ASSFLAGTGELF
v_gene: TRBV4-1; j_gene: TRBJ2-3; d_gene: TRBD2; CDR3aa: ASSQVWTSGRTSGTDTQY
v_gene: TRBV5-6; j_gene: TRBJ2-1; d_gene: .; CDR3aa: ASSLYSSYNEQF
v_gene: TRBV28; j_gene: TRBJ1-4; d_gene: .; CDR3aa: ASSEPGLGEKLF
v_gene: TRBV7-3; j_gene: TRBJ2-1; d_gene: .; CDR3aa: ASSLNRANYNEQF
v_gene: TRBV6-5; j_gene: TRBJ2-7; d_gene: .; CDR3aa: ASSSVLPSYEQY
v_gene: TRBV7-9; j_gene: TRBJ2-1; d_gene: .; CDR3aa: ASSLDGEMGNEQF
v_gene: TRBV28; j_gene: TRBJ1-3; d_gene: .; CDR3aa: ASSQGQTGNTIY
v_gene: TRBV4-2; j_gene: TRBJ2-7; d_gene: .; CDR3aa: ASSQDLPREQY
v_gene: TRBV27; j_gene: TRBJ2-7; d_gene: .; CDR3aa: ASNPSNRAYEQY
v_gene: TRBV19; j_gene: TRBJ2-1; d_gene: TRBD2; CDR3aa: ASSMGSGRGSNEQF
v_gene: TRBV29-1; j_gene: TRBJ1-1; d_gene: .; CDR3aa: SVEVGTGDTEAF
v_gene: TRBV12-3/TRBV12-4; j_gene: TRBJ1-6; d_gene: TRBD1; CDR3aa: ASQARGSLH
v_gene: TRBV28; j_gene: TRBJ1-5; d_gene: .; CDR3aa: ASSSYGGHPNQPQH
v_gene: TRBV16; j_gene: TRBJ2-2; d_gene: .; CDR3aa: ASSRLFGGANTGELF
v_gene: TRBV11-2; j_gene: TRBJ2-3; d_gene: TRBD1; CDR3aa: ASSTGTGGVDTQY
v_gene: TRBV10-1; j_gene: TRBJ2-1; d_gene: .; CDR3aa: ASSESVGVTEQF
v_gene: TRBV7-8; j_gene: TRBJ1-2; d_gene: .; CDR3aa: ASSSHDSSAGYDGYT
v_gene: TRBV5-1; j_gene: TRBJ2-1; d_gene: .; CDR3aa: ASSLGALSSYNEQF
v_gene: TRBV11-1; j_gene: TRBJ2-1; d_gene: TRBD1; CDR3aa: ASRGDRGNYNEQF
v_gene: TRBV5-6; j_gene: TRBJ1-1; d_gene: .; CDR3aa: ASSLTSTEAF
v_gene: TRBV7-9; j_gene: TRBJ1-5; d_gene: .; CDR3aa: ASSLQGPPQPQH
v_gene: TRBV23-1; j_gene: TRBJ2-2; d_gene: .; CDR3aa: ASSQRPRLGASGELF
v_gene: TRBV10-3; j_gene: TRBJ1-4; d_gene: .; CDR3aa: AISDKGESGPGEKLF
v_gene: TRBV29-1; j_gene: TRBJ2-5; d_gene: .; CDR3aa: SVAQAQETQY
v_gene: TRBV27; j_gene: TRBJ2-1; d_gene: .; CDR3aa: ASSLPGAPGNEQF
v_gene: TRBV5-6; j_gene: TRBJ2-1; d_gene: TRBD2; CDR3aa: ASSRTSGGYNEQF
v_gene: TRBV4-1; j_gene: TRBJ1-3; d_gene: .; CDR3aa: ASSPQTTSGSGNTIY